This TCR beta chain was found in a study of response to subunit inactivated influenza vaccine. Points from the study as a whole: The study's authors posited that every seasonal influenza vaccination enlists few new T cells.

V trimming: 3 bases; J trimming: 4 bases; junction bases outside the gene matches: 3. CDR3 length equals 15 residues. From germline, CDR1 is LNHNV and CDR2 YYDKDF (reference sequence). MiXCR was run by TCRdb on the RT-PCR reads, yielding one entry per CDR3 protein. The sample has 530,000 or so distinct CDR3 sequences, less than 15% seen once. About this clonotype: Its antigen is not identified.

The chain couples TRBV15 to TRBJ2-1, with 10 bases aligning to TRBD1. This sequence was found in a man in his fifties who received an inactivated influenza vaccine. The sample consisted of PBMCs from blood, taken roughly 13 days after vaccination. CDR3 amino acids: CATSSGTGVYNEQFF. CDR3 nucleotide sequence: TGTGCCACCAGCAGTGGGACAGGGGTTTACAATGAGCAGTTCTTC.